This T cell receptor beta chain was recovered during a study of cytotoxic CD8 clonotypes in ibrutinib-treated CLL. Across the study: Recorded responses included about 25 partial and 2 complete; following median approximately 5.5 years, roughly 15 stayed remitted and about twelve progressed.

The CDR3 spans 14 residues. The germline V gene has CDR1 GTSNPN and CDR2 SVGIG (reference sequence). The ends were cut back, 0 bases at V and 6 bases at J, with 14 bases in the middle. Regarding the study as a whole: Upon ibrutinib response clonality rose, and upon progression it fell back toward baseline.

A remark on this clone: Its specificity is not known.

Roughly 2 micrograms of genomic DNA, which was extracted from cryopreserved PBMCs, served as the material used for the TCR beta libraries. Produced via immunoSEQ multiplex PCR; TCRdb's table is partial and in-frame only. This sample has approximately 60,000 clones, with approximately 50% found just once. The sample consisted of PBMCs, taken at disease progression, from a patient treated with ibrutinib. The chain couples TRBV30 to TRBJ2-5, with no clear D. The clonotype was recovered from a human donor with chronic lymphocytic leukemia. The CDR3 DNA sequence: TGTGCCTGGAGTGTGACTCTCCGGGTGCAGACCCAGTACTTC. Amino acid sequence: CAWSVTLRVQTQYF.